This T cell receptor (beta chain) was identified during a study of metastatic and nonmetastatic thyroid tumors. Overall study results and limits: When malignant thyroid tumors were compared with benign nodules, TCR beta diversity was reportedly significantly higher in the malignant tumors. This held in both blood and tumor samples.

To note about this clone: Its target is unknown.

The V and J ends lost 6 bases and 0 bases respectively, with 9 bases between them. Germline CDR1 is DFQATT and CDR2 is SNEGSKA (reference sequence). The CDR3 spans 12 residues. Treatment of any kind had been given to no patient before thyroid surgery. Original processing notes: Construction of a distant-metastasis classifier for papillary thyroid cancer relied on CDR3 differences across clinicopathological groups. From the PCR reads, TCRdb re-called clones with MiXCR. The V and J calls follow TCRdb's processing rather than the paper's. The sample has around 20,000 clones; 25% to 35% are singletons. The chain is built from TRBV20-1 and TRBJ2-7; D call uncertain. This clonotype originated in a female donor with papillary thyroid cancer or a benign thyroid nodule (not recorded which). Some clones in this sample may be carry-over from other donors' samples. Source material: tumor tissue. The CDR3 sequence is CSAIEDSYEQYF. DNA for the CDR3: TGCAGTGCCATAGAAGACTCCTACGAGCAGTACTTC.